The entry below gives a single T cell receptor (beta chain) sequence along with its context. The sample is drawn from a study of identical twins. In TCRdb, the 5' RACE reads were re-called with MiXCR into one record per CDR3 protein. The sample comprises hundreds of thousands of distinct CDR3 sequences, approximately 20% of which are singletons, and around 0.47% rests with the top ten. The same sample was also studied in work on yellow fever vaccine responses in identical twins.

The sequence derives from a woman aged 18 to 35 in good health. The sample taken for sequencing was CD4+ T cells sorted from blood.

CDR3 loop: CSAQRGLRETQYF. The CDR3 bases are TGCAGTGCCCAGAGAGGGCTGAGGGAGACCCAGTACTTC. The rearrangement uses TRBV20-1 and TRBJ2-5; tentative D call: TRBD2 (5 bases). This CDR3 has 13 amino acids. Germline values: CDR1 DFQATT, CDR2 SNEGSKA (reference sequence). The V end lost 6 bases, the J end lost 5 bases, and 16 bases lay between the germline ends.